This T cell receptor (beta chain) was retrieved from a study of blood T cell repertoires in COVID-19. Repertoires were generated with immunoSEQ multiplex PCR, while TCRdb's copy carries only in-frame clones and drops some. Counted here are 110,000 to 150,000 clones, less than 90% occurring once; the ten biggest clones make up under 7%. The study recruited people aged about 18 to 89 years across roughly 23 US areas. Cohorts were based on clinical histories the participants reported. V was trimmed by 5 bases and J by 4 bases, leaving 9 bases between them. The CDR3 is 13 residues long. Per germline, CDR1 LNHDA and CDR2 SQIVND (reference sequence).

The receptor's source is a middle-aged man with acute COVID-19. The sample was PBMCs or T cells enriched from blood (not recorded which). The V and J genes are TRBV19 and TRBJ1-5, with D hard to call. CDR3 sequence: CASSSQVNQPQHF. The CDR3 DNA is TGTGCCAGTAGTTCCCAGGTTAATCAGCCCCAGCATTTT.